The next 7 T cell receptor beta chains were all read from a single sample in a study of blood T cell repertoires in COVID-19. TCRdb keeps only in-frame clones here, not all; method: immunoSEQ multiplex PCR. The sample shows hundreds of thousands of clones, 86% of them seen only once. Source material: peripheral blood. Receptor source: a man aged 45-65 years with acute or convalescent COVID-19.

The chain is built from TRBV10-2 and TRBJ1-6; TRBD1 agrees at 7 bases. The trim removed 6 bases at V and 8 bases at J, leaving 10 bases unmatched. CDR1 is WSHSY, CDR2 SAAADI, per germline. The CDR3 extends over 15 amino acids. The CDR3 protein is CASRGKTGWDSPLHF. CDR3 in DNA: TGCGCCAGCAGAGGAAAGACAGGGTGGGATTCACCCCTCCACTTT.

The CDR3 DNA sequence: TGTGCCAGCAGCCTGCAGGGGGGATACATTCAGTACTTC. Protein sequence: CASSLQGGYIQYF. The chain has TRBV3-1 (or the pseudogene TRBV3-2) and TRBJ2-4; perhaps TRBD1 as D (7 bases). V shed 4 bases and J shed 8 bases, with 12 bases lying between them. Germline lookup yields CDR1 LGHDT and CDR2 YNNKEL (reference sequence). The CDR3 extends over 13 amino acids.

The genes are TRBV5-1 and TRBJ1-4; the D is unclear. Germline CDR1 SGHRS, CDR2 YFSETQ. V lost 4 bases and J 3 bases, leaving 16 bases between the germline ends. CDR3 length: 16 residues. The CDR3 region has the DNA TGCGCCAGCAGCGACCCCCAATGGGCCTCTAATGAAAAACTGTTTTTT. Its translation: CASSDPQWASNEKLFF.

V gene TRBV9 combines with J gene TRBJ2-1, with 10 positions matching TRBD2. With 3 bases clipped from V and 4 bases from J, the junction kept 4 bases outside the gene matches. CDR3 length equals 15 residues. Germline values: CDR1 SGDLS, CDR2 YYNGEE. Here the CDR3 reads CASSAQRGGYNEQFF. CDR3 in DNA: TGTGCCAGCAGCGCGCAGCGGGGGGGATACAATGAGCAGTTCTTC.

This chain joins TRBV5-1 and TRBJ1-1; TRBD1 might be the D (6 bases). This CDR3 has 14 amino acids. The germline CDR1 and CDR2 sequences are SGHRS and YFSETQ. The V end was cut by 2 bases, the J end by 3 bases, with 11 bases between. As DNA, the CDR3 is TGCGCCAGCAGCTTCCGACAGGTAGACACTGAAGCTTTCTTT. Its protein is CASSFRQVDTEAFF.

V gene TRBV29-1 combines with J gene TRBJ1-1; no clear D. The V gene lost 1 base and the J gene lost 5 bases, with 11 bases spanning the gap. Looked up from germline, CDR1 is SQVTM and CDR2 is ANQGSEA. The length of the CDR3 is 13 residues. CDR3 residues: CSVEGHRTTEAFF. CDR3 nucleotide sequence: TGCAGCGTTGAAGGACACCGAACGACTGAAGCTTTCTTT.

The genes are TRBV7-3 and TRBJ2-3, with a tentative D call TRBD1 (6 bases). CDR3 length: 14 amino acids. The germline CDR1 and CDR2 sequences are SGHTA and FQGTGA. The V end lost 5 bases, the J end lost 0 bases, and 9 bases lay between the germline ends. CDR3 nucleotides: TGTGCCAGCAGCCCAGGACAGAGCACAGATACGCAGTATTTT. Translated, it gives CASSPGQSTDTQYF.